The following is a TCR beta chain sequence with its context. The data originate from a study of CD8+CD57+ T cells in acquired aplastic anemia. Genomic DNA templated the TCR beta VDJ and CDR3 profiling. TCRdb fed the reads into MiXCR, producing one record per CDR3 protein. The sample has around 250,000 distinct CDR3 sequences, roughly half seen once. The material sequenced was sorted CD4+, CD8+, or CD8+CD57+ T cells (not recorded which) from PBMCs. The receptor was isolated from a human donor with severe aplastic anemia or a healthy control (not recorded which).

CDR3 loop: CSGAGGPYETQYF. CDR3 nucleotides: TGCTCCGGGGCGGGAGGGCCTTATGAGACCCAGTACTTC. The rearrangement uses TRBV20-1 and TRBJ2-5; 9 bases are shared with TRBD2. CDR3 size: 13 residues. CDR1 is DFQATT and CDR2 is SNEGSKA in the germline V gene (reference sequence).